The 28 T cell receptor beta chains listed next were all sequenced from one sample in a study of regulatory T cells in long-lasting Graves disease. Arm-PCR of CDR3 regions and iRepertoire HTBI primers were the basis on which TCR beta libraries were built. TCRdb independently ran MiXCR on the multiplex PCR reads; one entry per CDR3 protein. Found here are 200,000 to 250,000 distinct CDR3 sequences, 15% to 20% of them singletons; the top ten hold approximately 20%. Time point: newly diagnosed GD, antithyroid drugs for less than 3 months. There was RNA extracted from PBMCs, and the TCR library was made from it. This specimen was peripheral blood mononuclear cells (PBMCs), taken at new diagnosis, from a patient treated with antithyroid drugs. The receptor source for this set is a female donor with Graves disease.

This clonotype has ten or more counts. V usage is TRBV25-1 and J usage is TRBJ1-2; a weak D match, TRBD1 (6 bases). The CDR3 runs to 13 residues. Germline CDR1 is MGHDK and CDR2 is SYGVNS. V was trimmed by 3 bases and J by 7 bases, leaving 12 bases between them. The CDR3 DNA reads TGTGCCAGCAGTGACTACAGGGCGGGTGGCTACACCTTC. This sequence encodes CASSDYRAGGYTF.

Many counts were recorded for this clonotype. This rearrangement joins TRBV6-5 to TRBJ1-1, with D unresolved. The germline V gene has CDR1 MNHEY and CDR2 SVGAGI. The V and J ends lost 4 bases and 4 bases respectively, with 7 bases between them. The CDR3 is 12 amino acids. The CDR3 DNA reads TGTGCCAGCAGTTCAGGAGGCACTGAAGCTTTCTTT. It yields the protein CASSSGGTEAFF.

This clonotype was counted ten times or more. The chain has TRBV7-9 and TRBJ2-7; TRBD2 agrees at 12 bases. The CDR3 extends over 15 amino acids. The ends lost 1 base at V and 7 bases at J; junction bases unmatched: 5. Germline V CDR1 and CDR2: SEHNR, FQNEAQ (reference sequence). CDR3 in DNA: TGTGCCAGCAGCTTAGAGACTAGCGGGAGTATGGAGCAGTACTTC. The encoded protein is CASSLETSGSMEQYF.

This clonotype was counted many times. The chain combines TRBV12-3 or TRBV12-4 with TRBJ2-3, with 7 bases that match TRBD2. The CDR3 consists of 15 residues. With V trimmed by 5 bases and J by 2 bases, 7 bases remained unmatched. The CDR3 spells CASSALAQVTDTQYF. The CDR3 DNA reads TGTGCCAGCAGTGCACTAGCGCAAGTCACAGATACGCAGTATTTT.

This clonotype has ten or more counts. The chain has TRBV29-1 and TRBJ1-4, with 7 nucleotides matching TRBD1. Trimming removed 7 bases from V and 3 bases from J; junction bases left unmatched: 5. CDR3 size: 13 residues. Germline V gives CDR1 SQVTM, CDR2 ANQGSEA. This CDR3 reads CSARTGANEKLFF. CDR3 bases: TGCAGCGCAAGGACAGGAGCTAATGAAAAACTGTTTTTT.

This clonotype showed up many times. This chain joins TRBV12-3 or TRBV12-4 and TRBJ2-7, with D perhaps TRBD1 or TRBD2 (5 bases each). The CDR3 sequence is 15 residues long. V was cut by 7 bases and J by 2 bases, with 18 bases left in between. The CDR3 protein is CASTRPRDGTYEQYF. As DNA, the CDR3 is TGTGCCAGCACGCGCCCAAGGGACGGTACCTACGAGCAGTACTTC.

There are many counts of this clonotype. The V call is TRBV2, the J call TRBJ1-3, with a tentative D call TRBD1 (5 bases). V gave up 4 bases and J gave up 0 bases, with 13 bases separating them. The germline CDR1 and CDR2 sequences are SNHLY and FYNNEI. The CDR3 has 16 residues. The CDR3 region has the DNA TGTGCCAGCAGTGTAGGGGCTTCTATCTCTGGAAACACCATATATTTT. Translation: CASSVGASISGNTIYF.

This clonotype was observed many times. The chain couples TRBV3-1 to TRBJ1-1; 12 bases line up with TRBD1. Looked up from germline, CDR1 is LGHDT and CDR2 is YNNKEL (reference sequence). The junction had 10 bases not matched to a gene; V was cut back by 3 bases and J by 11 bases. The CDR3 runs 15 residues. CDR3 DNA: TGTGCCAGCAGCCACGCCGGGACAGGGGGCGCTTCGGCTTTCTTT. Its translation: CASSHAGTGGASAFF.

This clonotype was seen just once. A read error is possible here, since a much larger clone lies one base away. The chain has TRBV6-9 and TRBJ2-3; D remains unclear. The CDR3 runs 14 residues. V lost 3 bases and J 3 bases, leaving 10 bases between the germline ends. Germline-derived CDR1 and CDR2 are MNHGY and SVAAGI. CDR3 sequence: CASSYGSETDTQYF. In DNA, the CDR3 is TGTGCCAGCAGTTACGGCAGCGAAACAGATACGCAGTATTTT.

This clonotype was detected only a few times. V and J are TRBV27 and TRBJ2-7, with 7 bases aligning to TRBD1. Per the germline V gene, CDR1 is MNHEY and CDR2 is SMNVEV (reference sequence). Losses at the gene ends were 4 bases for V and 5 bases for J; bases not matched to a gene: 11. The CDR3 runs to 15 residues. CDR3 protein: CASSSNRQGGHEQYF. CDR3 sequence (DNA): TGTGCCAGCAGTTCGAACCGACAGGGTGGACACGAGCAGTACTTC.

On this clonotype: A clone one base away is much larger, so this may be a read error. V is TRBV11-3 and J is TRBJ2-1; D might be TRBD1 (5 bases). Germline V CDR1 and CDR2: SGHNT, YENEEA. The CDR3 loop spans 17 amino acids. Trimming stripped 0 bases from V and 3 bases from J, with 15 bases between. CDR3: CASSLDSYRTVYNEQFF. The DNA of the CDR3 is TGTGCCAGCAGCTTAGATTCGTACAGGACCGTCTACAATGAGCAGTTCTTC.

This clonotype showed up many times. CDR3 residues: CASSPRPGHANEKLFF. The CDR3 bases are TGTGCCAGCTCACCCCGGCCGGGCCATGCTAATGAAAAACTGTTTTTT. The chain carries TRBV18 and TRBJ1-4, with D unclear. CDR1 KGHSH and CDR2 LQKENI come from the germline V gene. This CDR3 has 16 residues. V was trimmed by 3 bases and J by 3 bases, leaving 14 bases between them. Combining the CDR3 with reference TRBV18 and TRBJ1-4 gives the whole variable domain NAGVMQNPRHLVRRRGQEARLRCSPMKGHSHVYWYRQLPEEGLKFMVYLQKENIIDESGMPKERFSAEFPKEGPSILRIQQVVRGDSAAYFCASSPRPGHANEKLFFGSGTQLSVL.

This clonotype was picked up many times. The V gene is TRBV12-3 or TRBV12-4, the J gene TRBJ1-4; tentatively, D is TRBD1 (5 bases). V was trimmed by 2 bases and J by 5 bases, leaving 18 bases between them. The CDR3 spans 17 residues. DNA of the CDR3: TGTGCCAGCAGTTTAAAGGGTTGGCGGGGGGGGAATGAAAAACTGTTTTTT. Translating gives CASSLKGWRGGNEKLFF.

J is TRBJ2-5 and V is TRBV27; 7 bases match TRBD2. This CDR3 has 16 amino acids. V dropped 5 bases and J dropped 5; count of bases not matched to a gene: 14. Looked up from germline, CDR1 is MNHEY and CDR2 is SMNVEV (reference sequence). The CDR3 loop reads CASSSRGVAEGETQYF. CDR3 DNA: TGTGCCAGCAGTAGCCGGGGGGTAGCGGAGGGGGAGACCCAGTACTTC.

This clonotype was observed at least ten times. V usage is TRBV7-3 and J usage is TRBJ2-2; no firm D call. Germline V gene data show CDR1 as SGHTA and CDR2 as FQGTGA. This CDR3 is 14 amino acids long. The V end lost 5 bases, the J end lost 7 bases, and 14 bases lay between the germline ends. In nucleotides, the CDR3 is TGTGCCAGCAGCCTCGATGACTCCCTCGGGGAGCTGTTTTTT. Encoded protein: CASSLDDSLGELFF.

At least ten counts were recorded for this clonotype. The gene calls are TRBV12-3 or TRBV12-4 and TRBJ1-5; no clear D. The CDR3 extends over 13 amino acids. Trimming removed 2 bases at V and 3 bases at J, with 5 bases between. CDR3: CASSLLVNQPQHF. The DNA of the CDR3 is TGTGCCAGCAGTTTACTAGTCAATCAGCCCCAGCATTTT.

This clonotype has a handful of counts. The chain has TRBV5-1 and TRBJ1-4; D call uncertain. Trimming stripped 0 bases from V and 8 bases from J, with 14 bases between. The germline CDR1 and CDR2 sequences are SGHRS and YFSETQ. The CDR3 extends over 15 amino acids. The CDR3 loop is CASSLEAGKNEKLFF. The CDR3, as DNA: TGCGCCAGCAGCTTGGAGGCAGGAAAGAACGAAAAACTGTTTTTT.

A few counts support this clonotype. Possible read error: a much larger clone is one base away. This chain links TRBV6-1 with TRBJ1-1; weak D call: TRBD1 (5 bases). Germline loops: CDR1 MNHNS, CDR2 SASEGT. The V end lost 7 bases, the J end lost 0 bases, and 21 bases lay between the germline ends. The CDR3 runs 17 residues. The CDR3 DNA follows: TGTGCCAGCATTGGGAAGGCAGGGCGGACCATGAACACTGAAGCTTTCTTT. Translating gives CASIGKAGRTMNTEAFF.

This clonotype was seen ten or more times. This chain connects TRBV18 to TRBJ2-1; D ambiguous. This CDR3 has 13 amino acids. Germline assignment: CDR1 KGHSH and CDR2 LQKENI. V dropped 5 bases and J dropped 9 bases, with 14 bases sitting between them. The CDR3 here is CASSDIVDLEQFF. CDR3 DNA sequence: TGTGCCAGCTCAGACATCGTTGACCTTGAGCAGTTCTTC. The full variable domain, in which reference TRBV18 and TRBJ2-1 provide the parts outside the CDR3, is NAGVMQNPRHLVRRRGQEARLRCSPMKGHSHVYWYRQLPEEGLKFMVYLQKENIIDESGMPKERFSAEFPKEGPSILRIQQVVRGDSAAYFCASSDIVDLEQFFGPGTRLTVL.

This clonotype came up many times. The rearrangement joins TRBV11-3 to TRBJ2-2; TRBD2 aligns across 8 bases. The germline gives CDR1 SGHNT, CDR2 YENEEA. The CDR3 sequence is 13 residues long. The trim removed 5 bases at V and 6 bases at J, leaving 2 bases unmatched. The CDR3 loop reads CASSSGRSGELFF. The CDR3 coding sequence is TGTGCCAGCAGCAGCGGGAGATCCGGGGAGCTGTTTTTT.

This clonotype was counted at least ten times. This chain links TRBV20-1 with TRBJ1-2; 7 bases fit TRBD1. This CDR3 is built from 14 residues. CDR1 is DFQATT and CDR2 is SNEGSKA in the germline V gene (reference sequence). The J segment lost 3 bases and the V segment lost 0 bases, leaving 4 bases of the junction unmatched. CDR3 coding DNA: TGCAGTGCTAGAGATTTCGACAGGGACTATGGCTACACCTTC. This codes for CSARDFDRDYGYTF.

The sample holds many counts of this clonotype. Here the CDR3 reads CASSPSGQMGNEQFF. The CDR3 DNA follows: TGTGCCAGCTCACCCTCGGGACAGATGGGAAATGAGCAGTTCTTC. This chain links TRBV18 with TRBJ2-1; TRBD1 matches at 7 bases. There are 15 residues in the CDR3. Germline V gene data show CDR1 as KGHSH and CDR2 as LQKENI. J gave up 7 bases and V 3 bases, and 9 bases lay outside the gene matches.

DNA of the CDR3: TGTGCCAGCAGTTACTCCGGGGACACCGAATTCTCTGGGGCCAACGTCCTGACTTTC. Its protein product is CASSYSGDTEFSGANVLTF. The rearrangement links TRBV6-5 to TRBJ2-6; a possible D gene is TRBD1 (6 bases). The CDR3 has 19 amino acids. CDR1 MNHEY and CDR2 SVGAGI come from the germline V gene. Trimming took off 0 bases at V and 0 bases at J, with 15 bases between the two ends.

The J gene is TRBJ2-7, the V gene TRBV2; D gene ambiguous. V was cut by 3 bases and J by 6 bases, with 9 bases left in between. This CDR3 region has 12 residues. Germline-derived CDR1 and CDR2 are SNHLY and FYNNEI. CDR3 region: CASSERSVEQYF. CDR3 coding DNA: TGTGCCAGCAGTGAGAGGTCGGTCGAGCAGTACTTC. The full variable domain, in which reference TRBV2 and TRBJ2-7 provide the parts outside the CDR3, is EPEVTQTPSHQVTQMGQEVILRCVPISNHLYFYWYRQILGQKVEFLVSFYNNEISEKSEIFDDQFSVERPDGSNFTLKIRSTKLEDSAMYFCASSERSVEQYFGPGTRLTVT.

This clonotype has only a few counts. CDR3 sequence reads: CASSSLGGPLQETQYF. The CDR3 region has the DNA TGTGCCAGCAGTTCGCTAGGGGGCCCCCTCCAAGAGACCCAGTACTTC. The rearrangement links TRBV28 to TRBJ2-5, with 7 bases matching TRBD1. V gave up 4 bases and J gave up 1 base; unmatched junction bases: 9. The germline V gene has CDR1 MDHEN and CDR2 SYDVKM. CDR3 size: 16 residues.

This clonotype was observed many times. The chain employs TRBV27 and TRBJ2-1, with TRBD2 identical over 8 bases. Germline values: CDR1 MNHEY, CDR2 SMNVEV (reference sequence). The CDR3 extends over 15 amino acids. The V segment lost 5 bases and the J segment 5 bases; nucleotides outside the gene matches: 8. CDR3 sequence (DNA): TGTGCCAGCAGTCGAGGGACTAGGACTAACAATGAGCAGTTCTTC. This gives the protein CASSRGTRTNNEQFF.

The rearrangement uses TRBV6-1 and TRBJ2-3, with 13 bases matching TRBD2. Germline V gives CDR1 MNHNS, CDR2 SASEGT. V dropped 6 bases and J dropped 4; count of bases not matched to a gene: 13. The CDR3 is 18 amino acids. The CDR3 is CASSPGTSGILAADTQYF. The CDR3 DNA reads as TGTGCCAGCAGCCCCGGGACTAGCGGGATACTAGCAGCAGATACGCAGTATTTT.

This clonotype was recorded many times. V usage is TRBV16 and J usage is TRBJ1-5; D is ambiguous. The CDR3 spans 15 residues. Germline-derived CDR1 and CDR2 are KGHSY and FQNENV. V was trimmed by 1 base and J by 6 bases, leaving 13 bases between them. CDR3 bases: TGTGCCAGCAGCCAATTTCCCGCCGGGAGTCAGCCCCAGCATTTT. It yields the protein CASSQFPAGSQPQHF.